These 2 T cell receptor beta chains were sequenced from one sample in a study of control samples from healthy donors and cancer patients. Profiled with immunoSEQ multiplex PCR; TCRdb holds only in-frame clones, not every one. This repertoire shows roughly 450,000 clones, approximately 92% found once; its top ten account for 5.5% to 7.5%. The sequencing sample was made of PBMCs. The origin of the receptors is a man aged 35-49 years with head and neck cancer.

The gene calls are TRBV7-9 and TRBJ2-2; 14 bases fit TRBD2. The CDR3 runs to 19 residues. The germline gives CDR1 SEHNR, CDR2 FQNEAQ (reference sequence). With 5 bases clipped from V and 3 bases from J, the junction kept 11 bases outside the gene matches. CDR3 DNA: TGTGCCAGCAGCGGACGACGGACTAGCGGGGGGATCGACACCGGGGAGCTGTTTTTT. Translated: CASSGRRTSGGIDTGELFF.

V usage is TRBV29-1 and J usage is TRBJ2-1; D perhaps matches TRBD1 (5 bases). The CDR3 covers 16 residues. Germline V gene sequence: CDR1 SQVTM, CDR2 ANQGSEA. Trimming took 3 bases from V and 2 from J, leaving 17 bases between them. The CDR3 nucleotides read TGCAGCGTTGAGTCCGAACAGGCACGTACCTACAATGAGCAGTTCTTC. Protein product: CSVESEQARTYNEQFF.